A selection of T cell receptor beta chains follows, all from one sample in a study of cytomegalovirus exposure and HLA in healthy donors. Clones were sequenced by immunoSEQ multiplex PCR, and TCRdb holds only the in-frame ones, with some missing. Of some 65,000 clones in the sample, around 70% were seen once. Sequenced sample: PBMCs. These receptor sequences come from a woman between 25 and 40 years old in good health and CMV-seronegative. Each CDR3 is given with its conserved first and last residue. A D gene is named only where the DNA matches it firmly. Only part of the rows carry a size: once, few, many, or a class if the clone is expanded.

d_gene | j_gene | v_gene | abundance | CDR3aa | CDR3nt
- | TRBJ1-2 | TRBV30 | - | CAWRGGQSDGYTF | TGTGCCTGGAGGGGTGGACAGTCGGATGGCTACACCTTC
- | TRBJ1-1 | TRBV15 | few | CATSSSSWTDQNTEAFF | TGTGCCACCAGCAGTTCTTCTTGGACAGACCAGAACACTGAAGCTTTCTTT
TRBD1 | TRBJ2-1 | TRBV6-1 | few | CARHHWTGAFNEQFF | TGTGCCAGACACCATTGGACAGGGGCGTTCAATGAGCAGTTCTTC
TRBD2 | TRBJ2-7 | TRBV7-9 | - | CASSFLGGSGAYSYEQYF | TGTGCCAGCAGCTTCCTGGGAGGAAGCGGGGCGTACTCCTACGAGCAGTACTTC
- | TRBJ2-2 | TRBV19 | - | CASRILGILNTGELFF | TGTGCCAGTAGGATCCTCGGGATCTTGAACACCGGGGAGCTGTTTTTT
- | TRBJ1-6 | TRBV5-6 | once | CASSSGGSSYNSPLHF | TGTGCCAGCAGCTCGGGAGGTAGCTCCTATAATTCACCCCTCCACTTT
TRBD2 | TRBJ2-3 | TRBV11-1 | - | CASSFGTSGGATRYF | TGTGCCAGCAGCTTCGGGACTAGCGGGGGGGCTACGAGGTATTTT
TRBD1 | TRBJ2-7 | TRBV5-1 | - | CASRPTGASSYEQYF | TGCGCCAGCCGCCCCACAGGGGCGAGCTCCTACGAGCAGTACTTC
- | TRBJ2-3 | TRBV27 | - | CASSLFAAGQQYF | TGTGCCAGCAGTTTATTTGCCGCAGGGCAGCAGTATTTT
TRBD2 | TRBJ2-7 | TRBV15 | - | CATSRVRDYNEQYF | TGTGCCACCAGCAGAGTCCGGGACTATAACGAGCAGTACTTC
- | TRBJ1-4 | TRBV19 | - | CASRLQQGDNEKLFF | TGTGCCAGTAGGCTCCAACAGGGCGATAATGAAAAACTGTTTTTT